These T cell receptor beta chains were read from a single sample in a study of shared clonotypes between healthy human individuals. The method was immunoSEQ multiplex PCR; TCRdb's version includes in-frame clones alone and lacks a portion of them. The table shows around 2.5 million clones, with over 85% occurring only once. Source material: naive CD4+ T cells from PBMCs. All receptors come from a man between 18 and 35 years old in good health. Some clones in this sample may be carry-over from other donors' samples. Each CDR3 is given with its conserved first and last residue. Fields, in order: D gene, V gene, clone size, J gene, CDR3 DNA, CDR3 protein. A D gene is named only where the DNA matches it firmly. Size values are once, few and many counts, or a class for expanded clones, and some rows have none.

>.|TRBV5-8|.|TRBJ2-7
TGTGCCAGCAGCCCATGGGAGAAGACCTACGAGCAGTACTTC
CASSPWEKTYEQYF
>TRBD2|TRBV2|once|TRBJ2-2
TGTGCCAGCAGTGAACGGAGCGGGAGGGTCACCGGGGAGCTGTTTTTT
CASSERSGRVTGELFF
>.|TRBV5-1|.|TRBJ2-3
TGCGCCAGCAGCCCGAGCTTGGCAGGTAGCGCAGATACGCAGTATTTT
CASSPSLAGSADTQYF
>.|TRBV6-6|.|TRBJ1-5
TGTGCCAGCAGTTTCGACGGAACGAATCAGCCCCAGCATTTT
CASSFDGTNQPQHF
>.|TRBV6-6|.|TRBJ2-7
TGTGCCAGCAGTCGTACCGGGACCGAATCCTACGAGCAGTACTTC
CASSRTGTESYEQYF
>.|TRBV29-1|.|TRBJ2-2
TGCAGCGCTGGACAGCCAGCGAACACCGGGGAGCTGTTTTTT
CSAGQPANTGELFF
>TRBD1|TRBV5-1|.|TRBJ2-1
TGCGCCAGCAGCTTGGTTGCCGGACAGGGGGCTGGTGAGCAGTTCTTC
CASSLVAGQGAGEQFF
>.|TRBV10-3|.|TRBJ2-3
TGTGCCATCAGTGAGCAGACAGCAGATACGCAGTATTTT
CAISEQTADTQYF
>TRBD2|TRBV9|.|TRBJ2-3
TGTGCCAGCAGCGTAGGGGGGGCTAGCGGGAGTACAGATACGCAGTATTTT
CASSVGGASGSTDTQYF
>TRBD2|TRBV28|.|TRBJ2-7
TGTGCCAGCTGGACTAGCGGGAGGGCAGGACACGAGCAGTACTTC
CASWTSGRAGHEQYF
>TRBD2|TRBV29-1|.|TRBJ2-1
TGCAGCGTTGTACGCCTAGCGGGATGGGGAGACAATGAGCAGTTCTTC
CSVVRLAGWGDNEQFF
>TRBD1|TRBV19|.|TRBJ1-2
TGTGCCAGTGGGCTTCTAGGACAGGGGAAGAACTATGGCTACACCTTC
CASGLLGQGKNYGYTF
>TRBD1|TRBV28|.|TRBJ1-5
TGTGCCAGCAGTTCACAGGGGTCCCCGTGGATGTCCCAGCATTTT
CASSSQGSPWMSQHF
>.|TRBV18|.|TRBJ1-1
TGTGCCAGCTCACCAAACCTAAACACTGAAGCTTTCTTT
CASSPNLNTEAFF
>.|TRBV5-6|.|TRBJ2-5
TGTGCCAGCAGCACACAAGAGACCCAGTACTTC
CASSTQETQYF
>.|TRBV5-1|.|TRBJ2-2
TGCGCCAGCACCAACGAACCAGAAAACAGATTCACCGGGGAGCTGTTTTTT
CASTNEPENRFTGELFF
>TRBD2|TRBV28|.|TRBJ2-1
TGTGCCAGCAGACCTAGCGGGAGAGTCTCCTACAATGAGCAGTTCTTC
CASRPSGRVSYNEQFF
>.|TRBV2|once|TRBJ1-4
TGTGCCAGCAGTGAAGCGGCCCTGCCGGAAAAACTGTTTTTT
CASSEAALPEKLFF
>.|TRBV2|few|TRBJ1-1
TGTGCCAGCAGCCGACAGGCACTGGAGACTGAAGCTTTCTTT
CASSRQALETEAFF
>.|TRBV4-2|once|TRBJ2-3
TGTGCCAGCAGCCAACAATCGCCAGACACAGATACGCAGTATTTT
CASSQQSPDTDTQYF
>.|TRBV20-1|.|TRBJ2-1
TGCAGTGGATTGCGGAATGAGCAGTTCTTC
CSGLRNEQFF
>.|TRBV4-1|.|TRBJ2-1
TGCGCCAGCAGCCAACTGTTCCTCCCCTCACGAAGCTCCTACAATGAGCAGTTCTTC
CASSQLFLPSRSSYNEQFF
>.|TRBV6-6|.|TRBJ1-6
TGTGCCAGCAGCGCCGGACTGGGGAATTCACCCCTCCACTTT
CASSAGLGNSPLHF
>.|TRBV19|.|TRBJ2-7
TGTGCCAGTAGCAGATTACCGGGTTCAGATTACGAGCAGTACTTC
CASSRLPGSDYEQYF
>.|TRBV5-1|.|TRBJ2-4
TGCGCCAGCAGCGGCACCGACTGGAACATTCAGTACTTC
CASSGTDWNIQYF
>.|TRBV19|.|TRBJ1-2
TGTGCCAGTTCTAAGGGGTTCTATGGCTACACCTTC
CASSKGFYGYTF
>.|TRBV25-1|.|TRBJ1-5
TGTGCCAGCAGTGATTGGCGGGTCAATCAGCCCCAGCATTTT
CASSDWRVNQPQHF
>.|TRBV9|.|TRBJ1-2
TGTGCCAGCAGCGTAGTAGGCCCCATGCGGGGCTTTCACTATGGCTACACCTTC
CASSVVGPMRGFHYGYTF
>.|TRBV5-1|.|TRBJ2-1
TGCGCCAGCAGCTTGGCCGGTACCCGATACAATGAGCAGTTCTTC
CASSLAGTRYNEQFF
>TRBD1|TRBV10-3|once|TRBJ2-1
TGTGCCATCAGTCCAGGACAGGGTTACAATGAGCAGTTCTTC
CAISPGQGYNEQFF
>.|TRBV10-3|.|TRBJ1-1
TGTGCCATCAGTGATATTGGTAACACTGAAGCTTTCTTT
CAISDIGNTEAFF
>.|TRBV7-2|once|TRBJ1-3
TGTGCCAGCAGCTTGACGGTCTCTGGAAACACCATATATTTT
CASSLTVSGNTIYF
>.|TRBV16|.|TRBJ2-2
TGTGCCAGCAGCCAATCTGGGGCTAACTCGAACACCGGGGAGCTGTTTTTT
CASSQSGANSNTGELFF
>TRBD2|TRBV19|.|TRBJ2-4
TGTGCCAGTAGTATAGGAGTCGGGGGGAACATTCAGTACTTC
CASSIGVGGNIQYF
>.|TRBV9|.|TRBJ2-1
TGTGCCAGCAGCACCCAAGCGGGCAATGAGCAGTTCTTC
CASSTQAGNEQFF
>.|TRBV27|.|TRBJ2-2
TGTGCCAGCAGTTTATGGCCGACGATGGAGATCGGGGAGCTGTTTTTT
CASSLWPTMEIGELFF
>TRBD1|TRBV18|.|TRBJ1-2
TGTGCCAGCTCATCACAGGGGGCTGGTGGCTACACCTTC
CASSSQGAGGYTF
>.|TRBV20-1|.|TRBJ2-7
TGCAGTGCTGAGGATAAGAACGAGCAGTACTTC
CSAEDKNEQYF
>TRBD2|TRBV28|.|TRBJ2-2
TGTGCCAGCAGTTCGTACGAAGCGGGAGGATGGACCGGGGAGCTGTTTTTT
CASSSYEAGGWTGELFF
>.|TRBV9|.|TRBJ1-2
TGTGCCAGCAGCCCCAGACAGGACCACTATGGCTACACCTTC
CASSPRQDHYGYTF
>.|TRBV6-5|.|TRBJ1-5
TGTGCCAGCAGTACTACAGGTTTGGGTCAGCCCCAGCATTTT
CASSTTGLGQPQHF
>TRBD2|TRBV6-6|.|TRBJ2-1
TGTGCCAGCACTCGACTAGCGGGAGACCACAATGAGCAGTTCTTC
CASTRLAGDHNEQFF
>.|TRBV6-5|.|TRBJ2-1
TGTGCCAGCAGTTACCCCGGGGGCGGTAACAATGAGCAGTTCTTC
CASSYPGGGNNEQFF
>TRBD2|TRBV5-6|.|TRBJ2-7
TGTGCCAGCAGCACGGGACTAGCTCTACCGGAGGGGCAGTACTTC
CASSTGLALPEGQYF
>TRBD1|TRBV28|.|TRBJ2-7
TGTGCCAGCAGTCGCCTATACAGGGGCCACTACGAGCAGTACTTC
CASSRLYRGHYEQYF